The present TCR beta chain was sequenced within a study of PD-L1 blockade in urothelial cancer. Study overall: Patients previously received 0 to 3 chemotherapy regimens. Across blood samples, T cells had a median count of about 140,000.

The time point was: pretreatment peripheral blood. Patients' urothelial carcinoma was locally advanced or metastatic. TCRdb's copy holds only in-frame clones and misses some; the assay was immunoSEQ multiplex PCR. Here the sample spans roughly 39,000 clones, about 89% being singletons. This material consisted of PBMCs, taken around atezolizumab (anti-PD-L1) treatment. The source is a woman aged 55-70 years with urothelial cancer.

The CDR3 is CASSLVAGPYEQYF. The CDR3 region has the DNA TGTGCCAGCAGTTTGGTAGCGGGACCCTACGAGCAGTACTTC. The chain carries TRBV27 and TRBJ2-7; 8 bases agree with TRBD2. V dropped 3 bases and J dropped 2; count of bases not matched to a gene: 3. CDR3 length: 14 residues. Germline V CDR1 and CDR2: MNHEY, SMNVEV (reference sequence).